This passage covers 2 T cell receptor beta chains from one sample sequenced in a study of early T cells in non-severe SARS-CoV-2 infection. TCRdb re-derived calls from the 5' RACE reads in MiXCR, one entry per CDR3 protein. The sample holds tens of thousands of distinct CDR3 sequences, approximately 4.6% seen once. Sequenced sample: whole blood. The source is an adult who was a healthcare worker with PCR-confirmed SARS-CoV-2 infection or an uninfected control (not recorded which).

This clonotype showed up many times. This chain links TRBV29-1 with TRBJ2-7; D ambiguous. In germline, CDR1 is SQVTM, CDR2 ANQGSEA. The CDR3 runs to 13 residues. V lost 3 bases and J 0 bases, leaving 9 bases between the germline ends. This CDR3 reads CSVDSRNSYEQYF. The DNA for the CDR3 is TGCAGCGTTGATTCCCGAAACTCCTACGAGCAGTACTTC.

This clonotype was counted ten times or more. This rearrangement joins TRBV2 to TRBJ2-5; 8 nucleotides align to TRBD1. The germline V gene encodes CDR1 SNHLY and CDR2 FYNNEI. The CDR3 is 13 amino acids. Trimming removed 4 bases from V and 2 bases from J; junction bases left unmatched: 0. The CDR3 spells CASSGQGQETQYF. CDR3 DNA sequence: TGTGCCAGCAGTGGACAGGGGCAAGAGACCCAGTACTTC.